These 9 T cell receptor beta chains were all obtained from the same sample, sequenced in a study of glioma-infiltrating T cells. Using RNA template, CDR3s of TCR alpha and beta were amplified with iRepertoire arm-PCR. TCRdb ran MiXCR on the multiplex PCR reads and lists one entry per CDR3 protein. The data contain over 70,000 distinct CDR3 sequences, around 23% of them seen just once; the ten biggest clones take up 6.7%. The sequenced sample consisted of glioma tissue, nonneoplastic brain tissue, or PBMCs (not recorded which). The receptors stem from a human donor with low-grade glioma or glioblastoma, undergoing nonglioma brain surgery, or in good health (not recorded which).

This clonotype was seen at least ten times. The chain recombines TRBV6-1 with TRBJ2-1; 7 bases agree with TRBD2. Germline CDR1 is MNHNS and CDR2 is SASEGT. This CDR3 spans 15 amino acids. V shed 3 bases and J 7 bases; nucleotides not matched to a gene: 9. CDR3 region: CASSEAGAQYNEQFF. In DNA, the CDR3 is TGTGCCAGCAGTGAGGCGGGAGCACAATATAATGAGCAGTTCTTC.

Turning to this clonotype: Given a much more abundant clone one base away, this may be a read error. V gene TRBV7-6 combines with J gene TRBJ1-1; D perhaps matches TRBD1 (5 bases). Germline-derived CDR1 and CDR2 are SGHVS and FNYEAQ. V was shortened by 5 bases and J by 0 bases, with 16 bases between the two germline ends. The CDR3 is 16 residues long. CDR3 nucleotide sequence: TGTGCCAGCAGCCCCACTTATGAGGGGATGAACACTGAAGCTTTCTTT. As protein: CASSPTYEGMNTEAFF.

The CDR3 nucleotides read TGCAGTGCTAGAGCTAGGGGTGGGGCTCAAGCTTTCTTT. Translated: CSARARGGAQAFF. The chain recombines TRBV20-1 with TRBJ1-1, with D perhaps matching TRBD1 (5 bases). V was shortened by 1 base and J by 9 bases, with 15 bases between the two germline ends. This CDR3 spans 13 amino acids. The germline gives CDR1 DFQATT, CDR2 SNEGSKA (reference sequence).

This clonotype was counted ten times or more. The rearrangement uses TRBV12-3 or TRBV12-4 and TRBJ2-1, with 7 bases aligning to TRBD1. CDR3 length: 12 residues. The junction had 5 bases not matched to a gene; V was cut back by 7 bases and J by 8 bases. The CDR3 region has the DNA TGTGCCAGCACTAGACAGGGAGATGAGCAGTTCTTC. Translated: CASTRQGDEQFF.

In this sample, this clonotype turned up many times. The chain joins TRBV6-2 or TRBV6-3 to TRBJ1-1; weak D call: TRBD1 (5 bases). This CDR3 is 16 amino acids long. Germline values: CDR1 MNHEY, CDR2 SVGEGT. V was clipped by 2 bases and J by 7 bases, with 20 bases between them. The CDR3 spells CASSYLTTKQGNEAFF. The CDR3 DNA reads as TGTGCCAGCAGTTACCTTACTACAAAGCAGGGCAATGAAGCTTTCTTT.

Comments on this clonotype: A much more abundant neighbour one base away suggests this may be a read error. The V and J genes are TRBV29-1 and TRBJ2-3; tentatively, D is TRBD2 (5 bases). V lost 7 bases and J 1 base, leaving 12 bases between the germline ends. Germline V gives CDR1 SQVTM, CDR2 ANQGSEA. The CDR3 totals 13 residues. CDR3 sequence (DNA): TGCAGCGCTGTTCGGGGAGGCACAGATACGCAGTATTTT. Amino acid sequence: CSAVRGGTDTQYF.

The V and J genes are TRBV12-3 or TRBV12-4 and TRBJ2-2; 10 nucleotides align to TRBD2. This CDR3 has 15 amino acids. Trimming took 8 bases from V and 6 from J; bases not matched to a gene: 9. CDR3 loop: CASSERGGRAGELFF. The CDR3 coding sequence is TGTGCCAGCTCCGAGCGGGGGGGCCGAGCCGGGGAGCTGTTTTTT.

Notes on this clonotype: A read error may explain this, as a much larger clone is one base away. The chain links TRBV6-5 to TRBJ2-1; D call uncertain. The CDR3 spans 12 residues. Germline CDR1 reads MNHEY; CDR2 reads SVGAGI. The CDR3 loop reads CASRTTPNEQLF. The DNA for the CDR3 is TGTGCCAGCAGGACCACTCCCAATGAGCAGCTCTTC.

Comment on this clonotype: This may come from a read error, since a much larger clone is one base off. As the CDR3 is not closed by the conserved phenylalanine or tryptophan, this likely results from a read error. The chain carries TRBV19 and TRBJ1-5; 7 nucleotides line up with TRBD1. The CDR3 covers 15 residues. Trimming at V came to 3 bases and at J to 2 bases, leaving 4 bases not matched to a gene. The germline gives CDR1 LNHDA, CDR2 SQIVND (reference sequence). CDR3 sequence (DNA): TGTGCCAGTAGTATGCCCGGGACAGGCAATCAGCCCCAGCATTGT. Its translation: CASSMPGTGNQPQHC.